The 3 T cell receptor beta chains below all came from one sample that was sequenced in a study of CD8+ T cells in alopecia areata. Sequencing templates came from extracted RNA that was reverse transcribed into cDNA. Some clones are missing from TCRdb's copy, which holds only in-frame ones; the method was immunoSEQ multiplex PCR. There are about 300,000 clones in the sample, none observed a single time. Separation of pooled cutaneous lymph node cells was by sorting with CD4, CD8alpha, NKG2D, NKG2ACE and other markers. The sequencing sample was made of CD4+ T cells sorted from a lymph node. These receptors came from a C3H/HeJ mouse with alopecia areata. As its MHC haplotype, the strain has H2-k.

Worth noting for this clone: Any gene name here is a mouse gene name. CDR3 sequence reads: CTCSADQGRDEQYF. The covered CDR3 bases are TGCACCTGCAGTGCAGATCAGGGGCGCGAT. V is TRBV1 and J is TRBJ2-7; D perhaps matches TRBD1 (6 bases). The CDR3 goes on 4 residues after the read ends, and that part is filled in from the germline J gene. The CDR3 sequence is 14 residues long. Germline V gene sequence: CDR1 NSQYPW, CDR2 LRSPGD (reference sequence).

This clone showed up just a few times. Germline and genes here are mouse. The read is 4 residues too short to cover the CDR3 end, so that end is filled in from the germline J gene. Other DNA sequences of this sample code for an identical CDR3. The chain recombines TRBV31 with TRBJ2-4, with 10 bases aligning to TRBD2. This CDR3 comprises 15 residues. Germline V gene sequence: CDR1 GKSSPN, CDR2 SITVG. Unmatched junction bases numbered 3, after V lost 3 bases and J lost 0 bases. The sequenced CDR3 bases are TGTGCCTGGAGCCTGGACTGGGGGAGTCAAAAC. Protein sequence: CAWSLDWGSQN. The entire CDR3 is CAWSLDWGSQNTLYF.

With regard to this clone: All gene names here are mouse names. The read stops 4 residues short of the end of the CDR3; the missing end is completed from the germline J gene. This specimen includes other DNA sequences encoding the same CDR3. The chain combines TRBV13-3 with TRBJ2-2; TRBD1 matches 8 bases. V shed 2 bases and J 4 bases; nucleotides not matched to a gene: 4. The germline V gene encodes CDR1 NNHDY and CDR2 SYVADS. CDR3 length equals 15 residues. This chain's CDR3 is CASSDRGRGTGQLYF. The sequenced CDR3 bases are TGTGCCAGCAGTGACAGGGGGCGAGGCACCGGG.